There are a few counts of the clone carrying this T cell receptor (beta chain). Its antigen is not identified. Germline loops: CDR1 DFQATT, CDR2 SNEGSKA (reference sequence). The trim removed 5 bases at V and 4 bases at J, leaving 6 bases unmatched. The CDR3 runs 14 residues. The sample belongs to a study of identical twins. Each CDR3 protein is one row after TCRdb ran MiXCR on the 5' RACE reads. The sample contains 500,000 to 600,000 distinct CDR3 sequences, approximately 22% of which appear only once. Study outcomes and limitations: Out-of-frame beta chain sequences displayed weaker excess sharing between twins. Clonotypes of the beta chain that were abundant in cord blood carried fewer insertions (memory repertoires showed none).

Separately, the same data were catalogued under a study of T cells expressing NK-cell markers. As that study records: In about six donors, dominant NKG2C+ clonotypes were about 1.0-8% of CD8+ T cells. The study left the HCMV specificity of expanded NKG2C+ T cell clones unresolved.

The chain joins TRBV20-1 to TRBJ1-2; 11 positions match TRBD1. The TCR was taken from a woman aged 18 to 35 in good health. The material sequenced was CD4+ T cells sorted from blood. CDR3 protein: CSAGDRGIGYGYTF. The CDR3, as DNA: TGCAGTGCTGGGGACAGGGGGATCGGCTATGGCTACACCTTC.